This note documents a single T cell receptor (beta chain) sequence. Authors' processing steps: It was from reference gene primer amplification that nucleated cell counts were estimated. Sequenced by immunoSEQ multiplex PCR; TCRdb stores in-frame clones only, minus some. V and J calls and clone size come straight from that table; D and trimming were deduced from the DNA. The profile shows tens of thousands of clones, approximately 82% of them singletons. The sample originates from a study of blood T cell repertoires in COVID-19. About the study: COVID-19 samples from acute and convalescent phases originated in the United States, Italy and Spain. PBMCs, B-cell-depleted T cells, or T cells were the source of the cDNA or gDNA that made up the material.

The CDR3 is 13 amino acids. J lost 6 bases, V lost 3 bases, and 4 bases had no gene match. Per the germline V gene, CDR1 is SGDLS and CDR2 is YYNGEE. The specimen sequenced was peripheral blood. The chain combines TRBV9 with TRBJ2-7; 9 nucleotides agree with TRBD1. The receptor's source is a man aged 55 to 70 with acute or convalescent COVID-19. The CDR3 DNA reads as TGTGCCAGCAGCGCCCGGACAGGGGCCGAGCAGTACTTC. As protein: CASSARTGAEQYF.